The next 19 T cell receptor beta chains were all read from a single sample in a study of spatial heterogeneity in lung cancer. MiXCR, applied by TCRdb to the 5' RACE reads, yields one record per CDR3 protein. The table lists some 7,800 distinct CDR3 sequences, roughly 8.6% of them singletons. Regarding time point: sample taken at primary tumor resection. The sequenced sample was PBMCs, obtained at surgery. These receptors were obtained from a male donor with early-stage non-small cell lung cancer.

This clonotype has just a few counts. This rearrangement joins TRBV5-5 to TRBJ2-1, with 9 bases that match TRBD1. The CDR3 extends over 16 amino acids. V was clipped by 4 bases and J by 7 bases; unmatched bases: 12. The germline gives CDR1 SGHKS, CDR2 YYEKEE (reference sequence). CDR3 loop: CASSPGWDRVTNEQFF. CDR3 bases: TGTGCCAGCAGCCCAGGTTGGGACAGGGTTACGAATGAGCAGTTCTTC.

This clonotype was counted at least ten times. This sequence joins TRBV6-6 and TRBJ1-4; D is unresolved. The CDR3 runs 15 residues. V was cut by 0 bases and J by 3 bases, with 8 bases left in between. Germline CDR1 and CDR2: MNHNY and SVGAGI (reference sequence). The CDR3 nucleotides are TGTGCCAGCAGTTACTCTCCCATCTCTAATGAAAAACTGTTTTTT. Amino acid sequence: CASSYSPISNEKLFF.

This clonotype was found many times. The rearrangement links TRBV7-6 to TRBJ2-6; TRBD2 matches at 11 bases. Germline V gene data show CDR1 as SGHVS and CDR2 as FNYEAQ. CDR3 length: 18 amino acids. J gave up 2 bases and V 3 bases, and 6 bases lay outside the gene matches. The CDR3 loop is CASSFELAGEAGANVLTF. The CDR3 nucleotides are TGTGCCAGCAGCTTCGAACTAGCGGGAGAGGCTGGGGCCAACGTCCTGACTTTC.

This clonotype came up many times. The chain has TRBV7-9 and TRBJ2-5; 13 bases are a match to TRBD2. CDR3 length: 18 amino acids. Germline loops: CDR1 SEHNR, CDR2 FQNEAQ (reference sequence). The trim removed 3 bases at V and 5 bases at J, leaving 12 bases unmatched. This CDR3 is CASSFAGLAGVGVETQYF. CDR3 in DNA: TGTGCCAGCAGCTTTGCCGGACTAGCGGGAGTTGGAGTGGAGACCCAGTACTTC.

The sample holds many counts of this clonotype. The DNA of the CDR3 is TGCAGTGCTAGTATGAAGACTAGCGGGAGTGGCGAGACCCAGTACTTC. This gives the protein CSASMKTSGSGETQYF. This chain links TRBV20-1 with TRBJ2-5, with 12 bases lining up with TRBD2. The CDR3 runs to 16 residues. J gave up 5 bases and V 3 bases, and 10 bases lay outside the gene matches. The germline CDR1 and CDR2 sequences are DFQATT and SNEGSKA (reference sequence).

This clonotype was seen at least ten times. The V and J genes are TRBV14 and TRBJ1-1; possible D gene TRBD1, 5 bases. Germline CDR1 reads SGHDN; CDR2 reads FVKESK. The CDR3 covers 13 residues. Trimming took 4 bases from V and 11 from J, leaving 17 bases between them. The CDR3 DNA sequence: TGTGCCAGCAGCCCGGGGGAGCGATTAGGGGCTTTCTTT. Amino acid sequence: CASSPGERLGAFF.

This clonotype was recorded many times. This chain links TRBV7-9 with TRBJ2-7, with D perhaps matching TRBD2 (6 bases). CDR3 length equals 14 residues. Trimming took off 5 bases at V and 0 bases at J, with 11 bases between the two ends. Germline V gene sequence: CDR1 SEHNR, CDR2 FQNEAQ (reference sequence). CDR3 loop: CASSDGSVSYEQYF. As DNA, the CDR3 is TGTGCCAGCAGCGACGGGAGCGTCTCCTACGAGCAGTACTTC.

The sample holds many counts of this clonotype. This chain connects TRBV12-3 or TRBV12-4 to TRBJ2-1; no clear D gene. Trimming took 3 bases from V and 7 from J, leaving 4 bases between them. This CDR3 has 11 amino acids. CDR3 sequence: CASSLGNEQFF. Written as DNA, the CDR3 is TGTGCCAGCAGTTTGGGGAATGAGCAGTTCTTC.

This chain joins TRBV5-1 and TRBJ2-7; D is possibly TRBD2 (6 bases). The CDR3 length is 14 residues. Germline V gene data show CDR1 as SGHRS and CDR2 as YFSETQ. The V gene lost 4 bases and the J gene lost 3 bases, with 14 bases spanning the gap. The CDR3 sequence is CASSPRREGYEQYF. The CDR3 DNA reads TGCGCCAGCAGCCCGCGGCGGGAAGGCTACGAGCAGTACTTC.

At least ten counts were recorded for this clonotype. The rearrangement links TRBV9 to TRBJ1-2; D ambiguous. The length of the CDR3 is 14 residues. V lost 2 bases and J lost 3, with 11 bases in between. Looked up from germline, CDR1 is SGDLS and CDR2 is YYNGEE. CDR3 loop: CASSVSDRDYGYTF. The CDR3 nucleotides read TGTGCCAGCAGCGTTTCGGACCGAGACTATGGCTACACCTTC.

As for this clonotype: A read error may be the cause here, since a much bigger clone is one base away. The chain is built from TRBV19 and TRBJ2-1; 10 bases map to TRBD2. CDR1 and CDR2 (germline): LNHDA, SQIVND (reference sequence). Trimming removed 3 bases from V and 6 bases from J; junction bases left unmatched: 5. The CDR3 has 15 residues. CDR3 in DNA: TGTGCCAGTAGTATTCTAGCGGGAGCGACCAATGAGCAGTTCTTC. It yields the protein CASSILAGATNEQFF. The variable domain in full, with the rest retrieved from reference TRBV19 and TRBJ2-1, is DGGITQSPKYLFRKEGQNVTLSCEQNLNHDAMYWYRQDPGQGLRLIYYSQIVNDFQKGDIAEGYSVSREKKESFPLTVTSAQKNPTAFYLCASSILAGATNEQFFGPGTRLTVL.

The chain joins TRBV9 to TRBJ1-2; a possible D gene is TRBD1 (5 bases). The ends were cut back, 4 bases at V and 2 bases at J, with 9 bases in the middle. This CDR3 has 13 residues. Looked up from germline, CDR1 is SGDLS and CDR2 is YYNGEE. CDR3 region: CASSRDRNYGYTF. CDR3 bases: TGTGCCAGCAGCCGAGACAGAAACTATGGCTACACCTTC.

This clonotype counts as medium-sized. The chain has TRBV11-1 and TRBJ2-2; unclear D gene. With 1 base removed from V and 0 bases from J, the gap between germline ends came to 12 bases. This CDR3 is 17 amino acids long. Germline assignment: CDR1 SGHAT and CDR2 FQDESV (reference sequence). DNA for the CDR3: TGTGCCAGCAGCTTAGTCCTTGGCACCGCGAACACCGGGGAGCTGTTTTTT. Amino acids: CASSLVLGTANTGELFF.

Many counts were recorded for this clonotype. The genes are TRBV5-1 and TRBJ2-5; perhaps TRBD2 as D (6 bases). Trimming cost V 2 bases and J 0 bases, with 14 bases left between them. The CDR3 runs to 16 residues. CDR1 and CDR2 (germline): SGHRS, YFSETQ. CDR3 loop: CASSFTTGEYQETQYF. CDR3 nucleotides: TGCGCCAGCAGCTTTACGACGGGGGAGTACCAAGAGACCCAGTACTTC. The variable domain in full, with the rest retrieved from reference TRBV5-1 and TRBJ2-5, is KAGVTQTPRYLIKTRGQQVTLSCSPISGHRSVSWYQQTPGQGLQFLFEYFSETQRNKGNFPGRFSGRQFSNSRSEMNVSTLELGDSALYLCASSFTTGEYQETQYFGPGTRLLVL.

The rearrangement uses TRBV28 and TRBJ1-2; D remains ambiguous. Trimming took 4 bases from V and 12 from J, leaving 18 bases between them. The V gene's germline CDR1 is MDHEN and CDR2 SYDVKM. The length of the CDR3 is 13 residues. DNA for the CDR3: TGTGCCAGCAGTTCACGCCTGCGCAGCGAAAACACCTTC. This translates into CASSSRLRSENTF.

This clonotype qualifies as medium-sized. V usage is TRBV10-1 and J usage is TRBJ2-3, with 11 bases matching TRBD2. This CDR3 has 15 amino acids. Germline assignment: CDR1 WNHNN and CDR2 SYGVQD (reference sequence). V lost 3 bases and J lost 5; bases outside the gene matches: 4. CDR3 residues: CASSETSGSRDTQYF. The CDR3 bases are TGCGCCAGCAGTGAAACTAGCGGGAGTCGAGATACGCAGTATTTT.

This clonotype is labeled as medium-sized. At one end the junction does not follow the germline gene, possibly because of a read error. The chain links TRBV3-1 to TRBJ1-1; 9 bases fit TRBD1. The CDR3 runs 16 residues. Per germline, CDR1 LGHDT and CDR2 YNNKEL (reference sequence). The CDR3 reads CASSQGTGNMNTEAFF. In DNA, the CDR3 is TGTGCCAGCAGTCAAGGGACAGGGAACATGAACACTGAAGCTTTCTTT.

In this sample, this clonotype turned up once. This chain connects TRBV30 to TRBJ2-3; D gene unclear. Germline V gives CDR1 GTSNPN, CDR2 SVGIG (reference sequence). Trimming left V 3 bases short and J 7 bases short, with 8 bases between. This CDR3 is built from 11 residues. DNA of the CDR3: TGTGCCTGGAGGTACTACAATACGCAGTATTTT. Translating it yields CAWRYYNTQYF.

This clonotype was picked up many times. The V and J genes are TRBV20-1 and TRBJ2-7; TRBD2 might be the D (5 bases). This CDR3 region has 14 residues. Trimming removed 3 bases from V and 1 base from J, with 13 bases in between. The germline V gene encodes CDR1 DFQATT and CDR2 SNEGSKA (reference sequence). In DNA form, the CDR3 reads TGCAGTGCTAGTCCTTCCGGGATTTCCTACGAGCAGTACTTC. It specifies CSASPSGISYEQYF.